The next 5 T cell receptor beta chains were all read from a single sample in a study of CD8 T cells in ankylosing spondylitis. TCRdb processed the 5' RACE reads anew with MiXCR; each CDR3 protein has one entry. The sample carries about 240,000 distinct CDR3 sequences, about 10% recorded once. The sequenced sample consisted of blood, either unsorted or a sorted T cell fraction (not recorded which). All receptors derive from a male donor with ankylosing spondylitis or in good health (not recorded which).

Many counts were recorded for this clonotype. This rearrangement joins TRBV5-1 to TRBJ2-1; no clear D. This CDR3 has 12 amino acids. Trimming took off 6 bases at V and 1 base at J, with 5 bases between the two ends. Germline lookup yields CDR1 SGHRS and CDR2 YFSETQ. CDR3 sequence (DNA): TGCGCCAGCACCCAGTCCTACAATGAGCAGTTCTTC. Residues: CASTQSYNEQFF.

There are many counts of this clonotype. The gene calls are TRBV20-1 and TRBJ2-5, with TRBD2 matching over 9 bases. The CDR3 is made up of 14 amino acids. V was clipped by 3 bases and J by 2 bases; unmatched bases: 4. CDR1 is DFQATT and CDR2 is SNEGSKA in the germline V gene (reference sequence). As DNA, the CDR3 is TGCAGTGCTAGCCGCCTAGCGGGACAAGAGACCCAGTACTTC. Translating it yields CSASRLAGQETQYF.

In this sample, this clonotype turned up many times. The chain couples TRBV5-1 to TRBJ2-7, with D hard to call. In germline, CDR1 is SGHRS, CDR2 YFSETQ. The CDR3 contains 13 residues. V was shortened by 0 bases and J by 2 bases, with 6 bases between the two germline ends. The CDR3 loop is CASSLGNPYEQYF. In nucleotides, the CDR3 is TGCGCCAGCAGCTTGGGGAATCCCTACGAGCAGTACTTC.

Ten or more counts support this clonotype. The V and J genes are TRBV20-1 and TRBJ2-1; D remains ambiguous. The CDR3 runs to 15 residues. With 4 bases removed from V and 0 bases from J, the gap between germline ends came to 13 bases. The germline gives CDR1 DFQATT, CDR2 SNEGSKA (reference sequence). The CDR3 sequence: CSATPDQHSYNEQFF. The DNA of the CDR3 is TGCAGTGCTACCCCCGACCAACACTCCTACAATGAGCAGTTCTTC.

This clonotype has ten or more counts. The V and J genes are TRBV5-1 and TRBJ2-5; 8 bases fit TRBD1. Losses at the gene ends were 4 bases for V and 5 bases for J; bases not matched to a gene: 16. Germline V lookup: CDR1 SGHRS, CDR2 YFSETQ. The CDR3 loop spans 17 amino acids. For the CDR3, the DNA is TGCGCCAGCAGCCTACAACCACCGACAGGGGACGGGGAGACCCAGTACTTC. This codes for CASSLQPPTGDGETQYF.